One sample yielded the 27 T cell receptor beta chains listed below, sequenced in a study of cytomegalovirus exposure and HLA in healthy donors. In the PCR, 60 Vbeta and 13 Jbeta primers were used. TCRdb keeps only in-frame clones here, not all; method: immunoSEQ multiplex PCR. Of 200,000 to 250,000 clones detected, under 85% appear once; the ten largest clones hold about 1.8%. Sequenced sample: PBMCs. All receptors derive from a man aged 50 or older in good health and CMV-seronegative.

This chain's CDR3 is CASSYTRAGSEYGYTF. The CDR3 DNA reads TGTGCCAGCAGCTATACTCGGGCAGGGTCGGAGTATGGCTACACCTTC. The gene calls are TRBV6-6 and TRBJ1-2, with a tentative D call TRBD1 (5 bases). V lost 6 bases to trimming and J lost 5 bases, with 22 bases between them. Germline lookup yields CDR1 MNHNY and CDR2 SVGAGI (reference sequence). This CDR3 contains 16 residues.

This clone was counted only a few times. The V and J genes are TRBV5-4 and TRBJ2-1, with TRBD2 matching over 14 bases. The germline gives CDR1 SGHNT, CDR2 YYREEE (reference sequence). Trimming took 3 bases from V and 7 from J; bases not matched to a gene: 3. The CDR3 loop spans 15 amino acids. The CDR3 region has the DNA TGTGCCAGCAGCTGGGGGACTAGCGGGAGAAATGAGCAGTTCTTC. Protein: CASSWGTSGRNEQFF.

V is TRBV6-6 and J is TRBJ2-7; TRBD1 matches 10 bases. The V gene end was trimmed by 7 bases and the J gene end by 4 bases; junction bases not matched to a gene: 4. In germline, CDR1 is MNHNY, CDR2 SVGAGI (reference sequence). The CDR3 extends over 13 amino acids. CDR3 in DNA: TGTGCCAGCACGACAGGGGGCGCATACGAGCAGTACTTC. Translating it yields CASTTGGAYEQYF.

This clone came up once. The chain couples TRBV7-3 to TRBJ2-2; 8 bases fit TRBD2. The CDR3 is made up of 14 amino acids. Germline V CDR1 and CDR2: SGHTA, FQGTGA. V was clipped by 5 bases and J by 7 bases; unmatched bases: 6. In nucleotides, the CDR3 is TGTGCCAGCAGCACAGCGGGAGAGGTCGGGGAGCTGTTTTTT. Translation: CASSTAGEVGELFF.

The chain uses TRBV10-3 and TRBJ1-3, with unresolved D. The CDR3 consists of 16 residues. The germline V gene has CDR1 ENHRY and CDR2 SYGVKD. V was cut by 4 bases and J by 4 bases, with 17 bases left in between. CDR3 DNA sequence: TGTGCCATCAGTGCCGGCCCAGGACTTACAGGAAACACCATATATTTT. It translates to CAISAGPGLTGNTIYF.

The J gene is TRBJ2-5, the V gene TRBV19, with 7 bases identical to TRBD2. V lost 1 base, J lost 5 bases, and 7 bases stayed unmatched. The CDR3 consists of 15 residues. The germline CDR1 and CDR2 sequences are LNHDA and SQIVND (reference sequence). The CDR3 protein is CASSIGGRPLETQYF. The CDR3, as DNA: TGTGCCAGTAGTATAGGCGGGAGACCCCTGGAGACCCAGTACTTC.

The gene calls are TRBV27 and TRBJ2-5; 9 bases are shared with TRBD1. Germline-derived CDR1 and CDR2 are MNHEY and SMNVEV (reference sequence). V lost 6 bases and J lost 2; bases outside the gene matches: 4. The CDR3 covers 14 residues. The CDR3 DNA reads as TGTGCCAGCAGCGACAGGGGGTATCAAGAGACCCAGTACTTC. This translates into CASSDRGYQETQYF.

The chain links TRBV28 to TRBJ2-7, with a tentative D call TRBD1 (6 bases). Per the germline V gene, CDR1 is MDHEN and CDR2 is SYDVKM. The V end lost 7 bases, the J end lost 1 base, and 14 bases lay between the germline ends. The CDR3 extends over 14 amino acids. CDR3 in DNA: TGTGCCAGCATCGGACAGTTAGGATCCTACGAGCAGTACTTC. Its protein product is CASIGQLGSYEQYF.

As concerns this clone: The sample has other DNA sequences that encode this CDR3 too. The chain has TRBV19 and TRBJ1-5, with D uncertain. CDR1 LNHDA and CDR2 SQIVND come from the germline V gene (reference sequence). This CDR3 comprises 13 residues. V was shortened by 5 bases and J by 0 bases, with 5 bases between the two germline ends. DNA of the CDR3: TGTGCCAGTAGTTTGAGTAGCAATCAGCCCCAGCATTTT. Its protein is CASSLSSNQPQHF.

Concerning this clone: The germline gene is not matched at one end of the junction; a read error may be the cause. The CDR3 here is CANSTGVGTEAFF. CDR3 DNA sequence: TGCGCCAACAGTACAGGAGTAGGCACTGAAGCTTTCTTT. The chain couples TRBV10-1 to TRBJ1-1; D possibly corresponds to TRBD1 (5 bases). This CDR3 comprises 13 residues. CDR1 and CDR2 (germline): WNHNN, SYGVQD (reference sequence).

The rearrangement joins TRBV5-1 to TRBJ2-3; 8 positions agree with TRBD2. Germline CDR1 is SGHRS and CDR2 is YFSETQ. The trim removed 4 bases at V and 6 bases at J, leaving 7 bases unmatched. This CDR3 contains 14 residues. In DNA, the CDR3 is TGCGCCAGCAGCCCGGGAGGGGTTACGGATACGCAGTATTTT. Its translation: CASSPGGVTDTQYF.

The chain couples TRBV9 to TRBJ2-2; 12 bases are shared with TRBD2. J gave up 0 bases and V 6 bases, and 9 bases lay outside the gene matches. The germline gives CDR1 SGDLS, CDR2 YYNGEE. The CDR3 has 18 amino acids. CDR3 coding DNA: TGTGCCAGCACCCGGACTAGCGGGAACCTCGCGAACACCGGGGAGCTGTTTTTT. It codes for CASTRTSGNLANTGELFF.

This chain's CDR3 is CASSYFGGKETQYF. As DNA, the CDR3 is TGTGCCAGCAGTTACTTCGGGGGAAAAGAGACCCAGTACTTC. V gene TRBV6-5 combines with J gene TRBJ2-5; D is possibly TRBD2 (6 bases). Germline loops: CDR1 MNHEY, CDR2 SVGAGI. The CDR3 totals 14 residues. The V and J ends lost 1 base and 3 bases respectively, with 9 bases between them.

This rearrangement joins TRBV30 to TRBJ2-7; TRBD2 matches 9 bases. Germline V lookup: CDR1 GTSNPN, CDR2 SVGIG (reference sequence). This CDR3 region has 13 residues. The CDR3 nucleotides read TGTGCGGCGGGAGGGCCACCTTTCTACGAGCAGTACTTC. It translates to CAAGGPPFYEQYF.

V gene TRBV21-1 combines with J gene TRBJ1-2; TRBD1, as called in the table, went unchecked against the DNA. TRBV21-1 is given as a pseudogene. The CDR3 sequence is 12 residues long. The CDR3 loop reads CAIWTADYGYTF. The CDR3 DNA sequence: TGTGCCATCTGGACAGCCGACTATGGCTACACCTTC.

This clone was picked up one time. The V call is TRBV14, the J call TRBJ2-1, with D possibly matching TRBD2 (5 bases). V was cut by 0 bases and J by 0 bases, with 18 bases left in between. The germline CDR1 and CDR2 sequences are SGHDN and FVKESK. CDR3 length: 19 residues. The CDR3, as DNA: TGTGCCAGCAGCCAAGATGGGCTTCGGGGTTCCTTCTCCTACAATGAGCAGTTCTTC. Protein sequence: CASSQDGLRGSFSYNEQFF.

The rearrangement joins TRBV6-1 to TRBJ1-1; no definite D call. Trimming took 8 bases from V and 2 from J, leaving 12 bases between them. From germline, CDR1 is MNHNS and CDR2 SASEGT. This CDR3 is built from 13 residues. The CDR3 spells CASQTWYNTEAFF. The CDR3 DNA reads TGTGCCAGCCAGACATGGTATAACACTGAAGCTTTCTTT.

The CDR3 reads CASSNPRERTGELFF. The CDR3 bases are TGTGCCAGTAGTAACCCACGGGAGAGGACCGGGGAGCTGTTTTTT. V gene TRBV19 combines with J gene TRBJ2-2, with D possibly TRBD2 on 6 matching bases. The germline gives CDR1 LNHDA, CDR2 SQIVND (reference sequence). Trimming shortened V by 4 bases and J by 5 bases, and 14 bases separated the two germline ends. The CDR3 consists of 15 residues.

The CDR3 DNA is TGTGCCAGCAGCTTAGGAGGGCGCAATGAGCAGTTCTTC. It codes for CASSLGGRNEQFF. The chain employs TRBV11-2 and TRBJ2-1; TRBD2 is a possible D gene (5 bases). Trimming cost V 1 base and J 6 bases, with 7 bases left between them. The CDR3 extends over 13 amino acids. Germline V gives CDR1 SGHAT, CDR2 FQNNGV.

The chain has TRBV5-8 and TRBJ2-5, with 14 bases matching TRBD2. The DNA matches TRBJ2-7 better at its end, which makes the J call doubtful. The CDR3 loop spans 15 amino acids. CDR1 and CDR2 from the germline V gene are SGHTS and YDEGEE. CDR3 residues: CASLRLAGGSYEQYF. The DNA for the CDR3 is TGTGCCAGCCTAAGACTAGCGGGAGGGTCCTACGAGCAGTACTTC.

The chain is built from TRBV7-2 and TRBJ2-5; TRBD2 aligns across 10 bases. The V gene's germline CDR1 is SGHTA and CDR2 FQGNSA. Trimming at V came to 5 bases and at J to 5 bases, leaving 11 bases not matched to a gene. The CDR3 sequence is 16 residues long. The CDR3 region is CASSPGGLAARETQYF. The CDR3, as DNA: TGTGCCAGCAGCCCCGGAGGACTAGCGGCACGCGAGACCCAGTACTTC.

V and J are TRBV5-1 and TRBJ1-4; D might be TRBD1 (5 bases). Trimming took 0 bases from V and 0 from J, leaving 6 bases between them. The CDR3 extends over 15 amino acids. Germline V gene lookup returns CDR1 SGHRS and CDR2 YFSETQ. CDR3 bases: TGCGCCAGCAGCTTGGCCAGGGCAACTAATGAAAAACTGTTTTTT. It codes for CASSLARATNEKLFF. Together with reference TRBV5-1 and TRBJ1-4, the CDR3 gives the full variable domain: KAGVTQTPRYLIKTRGQQVTLSCSPISGHRSVSWYQQTPGQGLQFLFEYFSETQRNKGNFPGRFSGRQFSNSRSEMNVSTLELGDSALYLCASSLARATNEKLFFGSGTQLSVL.

DNA of the CDR3: TGTGCCAGCAGCGACTCCGACTCCCTCGGCGAGCTGTTTTTT. As protein: CASSDSDSLGELFF. This chain links TRBV9 with TRBJ2-2; the D is unclear. Trimming removed 3 bases at V and 11 bases at J, with 17 bases between. Germline V lookup: CDR1 SGDLS, CDR2 YYNGEE. The CDR3 contains 14 residues.

The CDR3 here is CASSSGLAAYEQYF. The CDR3 DNA sequence: TGTGCCAGCAGCTCGGGACTAGCGGCCTACGAGCAGTACTTC. This chain uses TRBV13 with TRBJ2-7; 11 bases are shared with TRBD2. This CDR3 region has 14 residues. Unmatched junction bases numbered 1, after V lost 4 bases and J lost 2 bases. Germline V gene lookup returns CDR1 PRHDT and CDR2 FYEKMQ (reference sequence).

The chain links TRBV30 to TRBJ2-6; D is unresolved. CDR1 GTSNPN and CDR2 SVGIG come from the germline V gene (reference sequence). The CDR3 loop spans 14 amino acids. Trimming shortened V by 3 bases and J by 7 bases, and 13 bases separated the two germline ends. CDR3 nucleotide sequence: TGTGCCTGGAGGGGCGCCGAAGGTGCCAACGTCCTGACTTTC. The encoded protein is CAWRGAEGANVLTF.

This clone turned up a few times. The chain links TRBV19 to TRBJ2-7; the D gene is possibly TRBD2 (5 bases). The germline V gene encodes CDR1 LNHDA and CDR2 SQIVND (reference sequence). Trimming removed 5 bases from V and 1 base from J, with 18 bases in between. The CDR3 spans 16 residues. CDR3: CASSPTPGEGSYEQYF. The CDR3 bases are TGTGCCAGTAGTCCAACTCCCGGGGAAGGTTCCTACGAGCAGTACTTC.

The chain links TRBV7-2 to TRBJ2-1, with 11 bases aligning to TRBD2. Germline V lookup: CDR1 SGHTA, CDR2 FQGNSA. V gave up 5 bases and J gave up 4 bases; unmatched junction bases: 7. The CDR3 is 16 residues long. The CDR3 loop is CASSLSGRGRYNEQFF. CDR3 sequence (DNA): TGTGCCAGCAGCCTTAGCGGGAGGGGGCGATACAATGAGCAGTTCTTC.